The entry that follows covers one T cell receptor (beta chain) sequence. V lost 3 bases, J lost 2 bases, and 8 bases lay in between. The germline V gene encodes CDR1 MNHEY and CDR2 SMNVEV (reference sequence). CDR3 length: 15 residues. The data were obtained in a study of patients and donors after allogeneic stem cell transplantation. Using its own MiXCR run on the RT-PCR reads, TCRdb lists one record per CDR3 protein. Among about 410,000 distinct CDR3 sequences, more than 15% were seen once, and the ten largest hold less than 8.5%. This TCR derives from a human donor who was either an allogeneic HSCT recipient or a stem cell or donor lymphocyte infusion donor (not recorded which). It is not recorded whose cells these are; they may come from a transplant donor. Sequencing was carried out using blood, either unsorted or a sorted T cell fraction (not recorded which). The V gene is TRBV27, the J gene TRBJ2-6; D is uncertain. This CDR3 reads CASSFRLTGANVLTF. The CDR3 coding sequence is TGTGCCAGCAGTTTTAGGCTGACTGGGGCCAACGTCCTGACTTTC.